This T cell receptor beta chain emerged from a study of patients and donors after allogeneic stem cell transplantation. One entry per CDR3 protein, called by TCRdb with MiXCR from the RT-PCR reads. The sample includes approximately 170,000 distinct CDR3 sequences, about 30% of them seen just once. The sequence was obtained from a human donor who was either an allogeneic HSCT recipient or a stem cell or donor lymphocyte infusion donor (not recorded which). It is not recorded whose cells these are; they may come from a transplant donor. Sequencing input: blood, either unsorted or a sorted T cell fraction (not recorded which).

As DNA, the CDR3 is TGTGCCAGCAGTGAATATTTTCTGAGACAGGGGGCCTACAATGAGCAGTTCTTC. It specifies CASSEYFLRQGAYNEQFF. The rearrangement links TRBV25-1 to TRBJ2-1; TRBD1 matches 9 bases. Per the germline V gene, CDR1 is MGHDK and CDR2 is SYGVNS. The CDR3 extends over 18 amino acids. V dropped 0 bases and J dropped 2; count of bases not matched to a gene: 8.